These 27 T cell receptor beta chains share one sample of origin, sequenced in a study of vaccination and CD4 T cells after COVID-19. For these TCRs, the target antigens are not known. As to treatment: 10-day PBMC culture with coronavirus spike peptide pools or control peptides (ViraFEST assay). The Oncomine TCR Beta short-read assay sequenced DNA from cultured CD4+ T cells. TCRdb called the PCR reads again in MiXCR, with one record for every CDR3 protein. The data contain about 20,000 distinct CDR3 sequences, 45% to 70% of them singletons. The sample taken for sequencing was CD4+ T cells from blood, cultured in vitro. The receptors come from a human donor who had recovered from COVID-19.

The chain carries TRBV20-1 and TRBJ2-1; no clear D gene. There are 12 residues in the CDR3. Germline CDR1 DFQATT, CDR2 SNEGSKA (reference sequence). Between the trimmed V and J ends, which lost 3 bases and 5 bases, there was a span of 8 bases. CDR3 protein: CSASQVDNEQFF. CDR3 sequence (DNA): TGCAGTGCTAGCCAGGTTGACAATGAGCAGTTCTTC.

The chain links TRBV20-1 to TRBJ1-2; D is uncertain. Trimming cost V 0 bases and J 8 bases, with 10 bases left between them. The CDR3 runs 12 residues. The germline V gene has CDR1 DFQATT and CDR2 SNEGSKA (reference sequence). For the CDR3, the DNA is TGCAGTGCTAGAGATCTTAGGGAAGGCTACACCTTC. Translated: CSARDLREGYTF.

The rearrangement links TRBV29-1 to TRBJ1-1; tentatively, D is TRBD1 (5 bases). Germline values: CDR1 SQVTM, CDR2 ANQGSEA. The germline V and J ends were trimmed by 7 bases and 2 bases, with 11 bases remaining between them. This CDR3 has 12 residues. CDR3 amino acids: CSAMTDNTEAFF. The CDR3 DNA is TGCAGCGCTATGACAGATAACACTGAAGCTTTCTTT.

This chain uses TRBV19 with TRBJ1-2, with a tentative D call TRBD1 (5 bases). The CDR3 has 13 amino acids. The germline gives CDR1 LNHDA, CDR2 SQIVND (reference sequence). Trimming removed 7 bases from V and 3 bases from J, with 12 bases in between. The CDR3 spells CASTALGDYGYTF. As DNA, the CDR3 is TGTGCCAGTACCGCCCTGGGGGACTATGGCTACACCTTC. Based on the CDR3 plus reference TRBV19 and TRBJ1-2, the full variable domain is DGGITQSPKYLFRKEGQNVTLSCEQNLNHDAMYWYRQDPGQGLRLIYYSQIVNDFQKGDIAEGYSVSREKKESFPLTVTSAQKNPTAFYLCASTALGDYGYTFGSGTRLTVV.

V usage is TRBV11-2 and J usage is TRBJ1-1; the match to TRBD1 covers 7 bases. There are 17 residues in the CDR3. V was pared by 2 bases and J by 0 bases, with 9 bases of the junction left unmatched. Germline V gives CDR1 SGHAT, CDR2 FQNNGV. The CDR3 loop is CASSLRQGKTMNTEAFF. The CDR3 nucleotides are TGTGCCAGCAGCTTACGACAGGGTAAAACCATGAACACTGAAGCTTTCTTT.

The rearrangement joins TRBV21-1 to TRBJ2-2; TRBD2 is the table's D call, not checked against the DNA. TRBV21-1 is annotated as a pseudogene. The CDR3 is 12 amino acids. The CDR3 region has the DNA TGTGCCCCGGGAGGGTGGACCGGGGAGCTGTTTTTT. It translates to CAPGGWTGELFF.

This clonotype was seen only a few times. This CDR3 is CSAIGEIGNQPQHF. Here the CDR3 DNA reads TGCAGTGCTATAGGGGAAATCGGCAATCAGCCCCAGCATTTT. The rearrangement uses TRBV20-1 and TRBJ1-5; weak D call: TRBD1 (5 bases). Trimming took 4 bases from V and 2 from J, leaving 12 bases between them. Looked up from germline, CDR1 is DFQATT and CDR2 is SNEGSKA (reference sequence). The CDR3 is made up of 14 amino acids.

This sequence joins TRBV21-1 and TRBJ2-3; the table names TRBD2, a call not compared with the DNA. TRBV21-1 is described as a pseudogene. The CDR3 contains 18 residues. The CDR3 DNA follows: TGTGCCAGCAGCAAAGGGGGGCCTAGCGGCCCTAGCACAGATACGCAGTATTTT. Encoded protein: CASSKGGPSGPSTDTQYF.

The chain links TRBV27 to TRBJ2-1; perhaps D is TRBD1 or TRBD2 (6 bases each). Trimming pared 5 bases from V and 0 bases from J, leaving 11 bases between. The CDR3 consists of 15 residues. Germline assignment: CDR1 MNHEY and CDR2 SMNVEV (reference sequence). The CDR3 loop is CASSQGTPSYNEQFF. For the CDR3, the DNA is TGTGCCAGCAGTCAGGGGACTCCCTCCTACAATGAGCAGTTCTTC.

V gene TRBV6-1 combines with J gene TRBJ2-2; 7 bases are a match to TRBD1. Germline-derived CDR1 and CDR2 are MNHNS and SASEGT. The CDR3 length is 16 residues. The V and J ends lost 4 bases and 7 bases, in that order; junction bases with no gene match: 12. CDR3 protein: CASSGRNRGMGGELFF. The CDR3 nucleotides read TGTGCCAGCAGTGGACGGAACAGGGGAATGGGCGGGGAGCTGTTTTTT.

The sample holds a few counts of this clonotype. The rearrangement joins TRBV7-9 to TRBJ1-4; TRBD1 matches at 11 bases. The germline V gene encodes CDR1 SEHNR and CDR2 FQNEAQ (reference sequence). This CDR3 is built from 14 residues. J was trimmed by 7 bases and V by 8 bases; bases with no gene match: 6. The CDR3 DNA reads TGTGCCAGCGTTCCCGGGACAGGGGGTGAAAAACTGTTTTTT. The encoded protein is CASVPGTGGEKLFF. The variable domain in full, with the rest retrieved from reference TRBV7-9 and TRBJ1-4, is DTGVSQNPRHKITKRGQNVTFRCDPISEHNRLYWYRQTLGQGPEFLTYFQNEAQLEKSRLLSDRFSAERPKGSFSTLEIQRTEQGDSAMYLCASVPGTGGEKLFFGSGTQLSVL.

This clonotype has only a few counts. The rearrangement links TRBV20-1 to TRBJ2-5; 14 nucleotides align to TRBD2. The CDR3 spans 17 residues. V was clipped by 3 bases and J by 7 bases; unmatched bases: 13. The germline V gene has CDR1 DFQATT and CDR2 SNEGSKA (reference sequence). CDR3 DNA: TGCAGTGCTAGGGATTGGGGAGGACTAGCGGGGGGAATGACCCAGTACTTC. Amino acids: CSARDWGGLAGGMTQYF.

The chain employs TRBV7-2 and TRBJ1-4; D is unclear. This CDR3 is 13 amino acids long. Germline V gene sequence: CDR1 SGHTA, CDR2 FQGNSA. V was pared by 5 bases and J by 8 bases, with 12 bases between. The CDR3 sequence: CASSPRTGEKLFF. The CDR3 coding sequence is TGTGCCAGCAGCCCTCGGACCGGAGAAAAACTGTTTTTT.

The rearrangement links TRBV2 to TRBJ1-1; no firm D call. Trimming shortened V by 4 bases and J by 3 bases, and 3 bases separated the two germline ends. This CDR3 has 11 residues. Germline assignment: CDR1 SNHLY and CDR2 FYNNEI. CDR3 in DNA: TGTGCCAGCAGTGTGGACACTGAAGCTTTCTTT. It codes for CASSVDTEAFF.

This clonotype was picked up a small number of times. The rearrangement links TRBV12-3 or TRBV12-4 to TRBJ1-5; D gene uncertain. The CDR3 length is 13 residues. V lost 3 bases to trimming and J lost 3 bases, with 6 bases between them. In nucleotides, the CDR3 is TGTGCCAGCAGTTTGGCGGTCAATCAGCCCCAGCATTTT. Its translation: CASSLAVNQPQHF.

The J gene is TRBJ2-7, the V gene TRBV20-1; no reliable D call. Germline V gene lookup returns CDR1 DFQATT and CDR2 SNEGSKA (reference sequence). The CDR3 spans 13 residues. With 3 bases removed from V and 6 bases from J, the gap between germline ends came to 15 bases. DNA of the CDR3: TGCAGTGCTAGTCAACGGGTAAAGGCCGAGCAGTACTTC. Its protein product is CSASQRVKAEQYF.

This clonotype was detected only a few times. The chain recombines TRBV24-1 with TRBJ1-5; D gene unclear. The CDR3 has 13 residues. The germline V gene encodes CDR1 KGHDR and CDR2 SFDVKD. V gave up 1 base and J gave up 4 bases, with 4 bases separating them. Written as DNA, the CDR3 is TGTGCCACCAGTGATTTACAGAATCAGCCCCAGCATTTT. Translating it yields CATSDLQNQPQHF.

CDR3 sequence (DNA): TGTGCCAGCAGTTTAGGTTCTTCCTCCTACGAGCAGTACTTC. Translated: CASSLGSSSYEQYF. The chain combines TRBV12-3 or TRBV12-4 with TRBJ2-7; no definite D call. Trimming removed 1 base at V and 0 bases at J, with 7 bases between. The CDR3 is 14 amino acids.

The gene calls are TRBV5-6 and TRBJ2-2, with 9 bases lining up with TRBD1. V was pared by 0 bases and J by 4 bases, with 4 bases of the junction left unmatched. Per germline, CDR1 SGHDT and CDR2 YYEEEE. The CDR3 length is 16 residues. DNA of the CDR3: TGTGCCAGCAGCTTGGTCGTGACAGGGGGCACCGGGGAGCTGTTTTTT. It is translated as CASSLVVTGGTGELFF. Full variable domain (rest looked up from reference TRBV5-6 and TRBJ2-2): DAGVTQSPTHLIKTRGQQVTLRCSPKSGHDTVSWYQQALGQGPQFIFQYYEEEERQRGNFPDRFSGHQFPNYSSELNVNALLLGDSALYLCASSLVVTGGTGELFFGEGSRLTVL.

The chain has TRBV27 and TRBJ2-2; TRBD1 agrees at 7 bases. Germline values: CDR1 MNHEY, CDR2 SMNVEV (reference sequence). Trimming cost V 4 bases and J 3 bases; bases outside gene matches: 5. The CDR3 loop spans 15 amino acids. In nucleotides, the CDR3 is TGTGCCAGCAGTTCCGGAGACAGGGACACCGGGGAGCTGTTTTTT. The encoded protein is CASSSGDRDTGELFF.

The chain joins TRBV20-1 to TRBJ1-1, with 7 bases fitting TRBD1. In germline, CDR1 is DFQATT, CDR2 SNEGSKA (reference sequence). There are 15 residues in the CDR3. The junction had 10 bases not matched to a gene; V was cut back by 5 bases and J by 1 base. The CDR3 sequence is CSAQKGDSGNTEAFF. The CDR3 DNA follows: TGCAGTGCTCAAAAAGGGGACAGTGGGAACACTGAAGCTTTCTTT.

The V gene is TRBV5-4, the J gene TRBJ1-1; the D gene is possibly TRBD1 (6 bases). CDR3 size: 13 residues. V was pared by 2 bases and J by 6 bases, with 11 bases between. The germline gives CDR1 SGHNT, CDR2 YYREEE (reference sequence). CDR3 nucleotide sequence: TGTGCCAGCAGCTTTAACAGGGTGGCTGAAGCTTTCTTT. Translation gives CASSFNRVAEAFF.

This clonotype has just a few counts. V and J are TRBV7-2 and TRBJ1-5, with D possibly TRBD1 on 5 matching bases. The CDR3 covers 13 residues. Between the trimmed V and J ends, which lost 5 bases and 4 bases, there was a span of 9 bases. From germline, CDR1 is SGHTA and CDR2 FQGNSA. The CDR3 spells CASSLTENQPQHF. In DNA, the CDR3 is TGTGCCAGCAGCCTGACAGAAAATCAGCCCCAGCATTTT.

CDR3 protein: CASSFDSVNEQFF. Written as DNA, the CDR3 is TGTGCCAGCAGCTTCGACTCAGTCAATGAGCAGTTCTTC. V gene TRBV12-3 or TRBV12-4 combines with J gene TRBJ2-1; D ambiguous. The CDR3 extends over 13 amino acids. V was trimmed by 6 bases and J by 6 bases, leaving 12 bases between them.

V is TRBV24-1 and J is TRBJ2-3, with 7 bases identical to TRBD1. With 4 bases clipped from V and 2 bases from J, the junction kept 8 bases outside the gene matches. CDR3 length: 16 residues. Germline V lookup: CDR1 KGHDR, CDR2 SFDVKD. The CDR3 nucleotides read TGTGCCACCAGTGACCCAAAGACAGGGTTCACAGATACGCAGTATTTT. It yields the protein CATSDPKTGFTDTQYF.

The genes are TRBV7-2 and TRBJ1-5; D not certain. Looked up from germline, CDR1 is SGHTA and CDR2 is FQGNSA. V was pared by 5 bases and J by 2 bases, with 10 bases between. This CDR3 region has 14 residues. CDR3 DNA sequence: TGTGCCAGCAGCCTTGACACAGGCAATCAGCCCCAGCATTTT. Its protein is CASSLDTGNQPQHF. Drawing the rest from reference TRBV7-2 and TRBJ1-5, the complete variable domain is GAGVSQSPSNKVTEKGKDVELRCDPISGHTALYWYRQSLGQGLEFLIYFQGNSAPDKSGLPSDRFSAERTGGSVSTLTIQRTQQEDSAVYLCASSLDTGNQPQHFGDGTRLSIL.

This clonotype has only a few counts. The chain joins TRBV12-3 or TRBV12-4 to TRBJ1-2; no clear D. Deletions cut 2 bases from V and 2 bases from J, with 6 bases between. CDR3 size: 13 residues. The CDR3 DNA reads TGTGCCAGCAGTTTAATGGGCAACTATGGCTACACCTTC. Its translation: CASSLMGNYGYTF.